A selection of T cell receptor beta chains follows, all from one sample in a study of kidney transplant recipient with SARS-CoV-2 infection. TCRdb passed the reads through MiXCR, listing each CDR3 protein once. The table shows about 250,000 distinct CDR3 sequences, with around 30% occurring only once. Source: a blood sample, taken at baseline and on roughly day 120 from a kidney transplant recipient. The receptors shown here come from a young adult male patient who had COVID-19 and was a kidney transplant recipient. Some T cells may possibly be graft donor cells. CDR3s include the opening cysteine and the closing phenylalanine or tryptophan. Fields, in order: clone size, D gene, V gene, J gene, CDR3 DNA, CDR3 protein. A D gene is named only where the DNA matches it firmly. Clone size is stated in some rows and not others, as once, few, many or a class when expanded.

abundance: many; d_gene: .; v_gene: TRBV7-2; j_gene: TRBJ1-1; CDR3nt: TGTGCCAGCAGCTTAGGACAGGAGAACACTGAAGCTTTCTTT; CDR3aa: CASSLGQENTEAFF
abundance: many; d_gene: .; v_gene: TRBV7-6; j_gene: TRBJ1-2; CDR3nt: TGTGCCAGCAGCCTTTGTCCTGAATCTCGAAAGACCTATGGCTACACCTTC; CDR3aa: CASSLCPESRKTYGYTF
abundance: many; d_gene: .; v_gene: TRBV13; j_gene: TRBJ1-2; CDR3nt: TGTGCCAGCAGCTTGGCCGGGTCCGACTATGGCTACACCTTC; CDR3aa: CASSLAGSDYGYTF
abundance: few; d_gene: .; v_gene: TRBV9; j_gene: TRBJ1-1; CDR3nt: TGTGCCAGCAGCGTAGGTTTACGACAGAACACTGAAGCTTTCTTT; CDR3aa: CASSVGLRQNTEAFF
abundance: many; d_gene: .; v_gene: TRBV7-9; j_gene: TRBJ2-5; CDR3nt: TGTGCCAGCAGCTTAGCTTGGGTGACCGCCCTCCCTCAAGAGACCCAGTACTTC; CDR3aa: CASSLAWVTALPQETQYF
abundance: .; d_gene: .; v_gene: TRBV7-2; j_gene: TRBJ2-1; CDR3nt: TGTGCCAGCAGCCTAATATCACTGACCGGTAGACACAATGAGCAGTTCTTC; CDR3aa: CASSLISLTGRHNEQFF
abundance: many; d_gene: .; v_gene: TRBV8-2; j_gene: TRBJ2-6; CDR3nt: TGTGGCAGAAAGGACAGGATAACACAAAGTCGGGCCAACGTCCTGACTTTC; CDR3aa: CGRKDRITQSRANVLTF
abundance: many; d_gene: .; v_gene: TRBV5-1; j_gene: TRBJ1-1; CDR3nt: TGCGCCAGCAGCCTGGGAGGACACCACACTGAAGCTTTCTTT; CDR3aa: CASSLGGHHTEAFF
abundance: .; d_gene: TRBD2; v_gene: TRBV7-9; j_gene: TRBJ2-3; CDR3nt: TGTGCCAGCAGCCCGCGACTAGCGACAGATACGCAGTATTTT; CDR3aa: CASSPRLATDTQYF
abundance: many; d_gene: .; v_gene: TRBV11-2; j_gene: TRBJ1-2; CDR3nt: TGTGCCAGCAGCTGGCTAGAAACAAGCAGAAAGACCTATGGCTACACCTTC; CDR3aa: CASSWLETSRKTYGYTF
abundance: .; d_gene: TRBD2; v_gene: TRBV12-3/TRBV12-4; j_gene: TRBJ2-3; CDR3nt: TGTGCCAGCAAAATACTAGCGGGAGCGGAGGATACGCAGTATTTT; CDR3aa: CASKILAGAEDTQYF
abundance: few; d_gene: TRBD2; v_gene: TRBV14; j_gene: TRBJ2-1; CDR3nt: TGTGCCAGCAGCTTGCTAGCGGGAGGGAGCAATGAGCAGTTCTTC; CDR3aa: CASSLLAGGSNEQFF
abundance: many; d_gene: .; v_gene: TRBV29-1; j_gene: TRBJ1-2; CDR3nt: TGCAGCGATAACAGGGCCTATGGCTACACCTTC; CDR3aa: CSDNRAYGYTF
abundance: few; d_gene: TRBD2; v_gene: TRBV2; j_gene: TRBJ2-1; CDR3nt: TGTGCCAGCAGAAGAGTAGCGGGGGGGAATGAGCAGTTCTTC; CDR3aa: CASRRVAGGNEQFF
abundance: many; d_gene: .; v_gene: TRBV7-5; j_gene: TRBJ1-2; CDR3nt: .; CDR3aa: CISVPEQIDEVGKTYGYTF
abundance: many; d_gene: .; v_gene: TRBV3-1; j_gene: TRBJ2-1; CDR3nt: TGTGCCAGCAGCCAAGGGGTAGCGGTAACCTACAATGAGCAGTTCTTC; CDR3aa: CASSQGVAVTYNEQFF
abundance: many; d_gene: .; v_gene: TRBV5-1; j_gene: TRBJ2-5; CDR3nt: TGCGCCAGCAGCAATTCGCCAACGGGACAAGAGACCCAGTACTTC; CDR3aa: CASSNSPTGQETQYF
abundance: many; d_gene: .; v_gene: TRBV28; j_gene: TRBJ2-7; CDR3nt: TGTGCCAGCAGCGAGAGCCTCAGGGCCCACGAGCAGTACTTC; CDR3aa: CASSESLRAHEQYF
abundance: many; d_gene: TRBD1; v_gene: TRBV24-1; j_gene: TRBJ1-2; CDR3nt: TGTGCCACCAGTGAGAACCGGGACAGGGGGTACGATGGCTACACCTTC; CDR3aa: CATSENRDRGYDGYTF
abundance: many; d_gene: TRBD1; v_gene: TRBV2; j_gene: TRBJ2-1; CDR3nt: TGTGCCAGCTGCCAACCGGGACAGGTATACAATGAGCAGTTCTTC; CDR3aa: CASCQPGQVYNEQFF
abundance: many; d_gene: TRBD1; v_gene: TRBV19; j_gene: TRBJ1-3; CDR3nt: TGTGCCAGTAGTAGGGGGACAGGGCCTGGAAACACCATATATTTT; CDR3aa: CASSRGTGPGNTIYF
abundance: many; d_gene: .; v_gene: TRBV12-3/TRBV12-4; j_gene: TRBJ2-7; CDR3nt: TGTGCCAGCTCCGGGCCCCTAATTGGAGAGCAGTACTTC; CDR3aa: CASSGPLIGEQYF
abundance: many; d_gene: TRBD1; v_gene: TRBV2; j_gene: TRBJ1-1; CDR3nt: TGTGCCACCGTCCGAGTCATTGGACAGGGTCCCATGAACACTGAAGCTTTCTTT; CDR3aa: CATVRVIGQGPMNTEAFF
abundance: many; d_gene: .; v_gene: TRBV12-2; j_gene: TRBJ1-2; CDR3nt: TGTGCAAGTCGCAATGTTAAGACTCCACGAAAGACCTATGGCTACACCTTC; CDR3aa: CASRNVKTPRKTYGYTF
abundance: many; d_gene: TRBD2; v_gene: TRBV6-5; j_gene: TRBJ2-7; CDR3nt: TGTGCCAGCAGACCCGGGACTAGCGGAGGGGGTGAGTACTTC; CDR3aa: CASRPGTSGGGEYF
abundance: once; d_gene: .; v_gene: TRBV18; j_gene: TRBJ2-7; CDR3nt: TGTGCCGCCCACGCCGGGCGGCAGTCCTACGAGCAGTACTTC; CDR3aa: CAAHAGRQSYEQYF
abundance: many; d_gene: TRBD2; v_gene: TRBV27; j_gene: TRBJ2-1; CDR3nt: TGTGCCAGCAGCGGGACTAAGCGGTCCTACAATGAGCAGTTCTTC; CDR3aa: CASSGTKRSYNEQFF
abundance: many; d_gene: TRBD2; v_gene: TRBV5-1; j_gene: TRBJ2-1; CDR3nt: TGCGCCAGCAGCTTGGAGGGGACTAGCGGGAGGGTACCCTACAATGAGCAGTTCTTC; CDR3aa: CASSLEGTSGRVPYNEQFF
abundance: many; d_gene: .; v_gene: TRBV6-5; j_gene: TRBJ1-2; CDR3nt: TGTGCCAGCAGTCGGGAGGAGCCACGTTCGGGCTATGGCTACACCTTC; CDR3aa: CASSREEPRSGYGYTF
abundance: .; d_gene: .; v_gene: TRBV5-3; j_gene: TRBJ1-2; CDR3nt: TGTGCCAGACGATCGGCAGTGGTGAGAAAGACCTATGGCTACACCTTC; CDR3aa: CARRSAVVRKTYGYTF
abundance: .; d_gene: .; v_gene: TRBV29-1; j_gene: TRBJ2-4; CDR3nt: TGCAGCACCAAAGAGACCTTTGGGGCCAAAAACATTCAGTACTTC; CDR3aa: CSTKETFGAKNIQYF
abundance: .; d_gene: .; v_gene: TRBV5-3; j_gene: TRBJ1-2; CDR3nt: TGTGCCAGATCGAGAATGGTGGTAAGAAAGACCTATGGCTACACCTTC; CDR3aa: CARSRMVVRKTYGYTF
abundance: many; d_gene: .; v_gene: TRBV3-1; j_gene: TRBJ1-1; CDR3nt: TGTGCCAGCAGCTTCGGAGATCCCATTTCAATTCGCACTGAAGCTTTCTTT; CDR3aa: CASSFGDPISIRTEAFF
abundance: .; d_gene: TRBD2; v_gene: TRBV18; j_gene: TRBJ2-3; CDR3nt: TGTGCCAGCTCACCGCAAGAAGGGACTAGCGGAAACACAGATACGCAGTATTTT; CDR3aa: CASSPQEGTSGNTDTQYF
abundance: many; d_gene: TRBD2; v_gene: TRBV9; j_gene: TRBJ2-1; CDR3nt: TGTGCCAGCAGCCATGGACTAGCGGGGAACAATGAGCAGTTCTTC; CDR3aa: CASSHGLAGNNEQFF
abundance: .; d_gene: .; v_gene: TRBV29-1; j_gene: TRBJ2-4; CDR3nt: TGCAGCACCAAAGGGACCTTTGGGGCCAAAAACATTCAGTACTTC; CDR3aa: CSTKGTFGAKNIQYF
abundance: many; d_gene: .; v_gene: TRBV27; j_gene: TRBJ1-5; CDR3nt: TGTGCCAGCACCCCCACCCCCGGGAATCAGCCCCAGCATTTT; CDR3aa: CASTPTPGNQPQHF
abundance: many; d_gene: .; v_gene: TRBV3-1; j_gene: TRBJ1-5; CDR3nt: TGTGCCAGCAGCCAAGATAGTGCGGGCACGAGGCCCCAGCATTTT; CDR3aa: CASSQDSAGTRPQHF
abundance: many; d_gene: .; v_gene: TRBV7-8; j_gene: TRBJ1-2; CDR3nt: TGTGCCAGCAGCCATGGATGGTTTACCCGAAAGACCTATGGCTACACCTTC; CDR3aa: CASSHGWFTRKTYGYTF
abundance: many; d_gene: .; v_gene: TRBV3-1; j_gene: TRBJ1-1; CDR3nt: TGTGCCAGCAGCCAGTACTGTCCCATTTCAATTCGCACTGAAGCTTTCTTT; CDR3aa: CASSQYCPISIRTEAFF
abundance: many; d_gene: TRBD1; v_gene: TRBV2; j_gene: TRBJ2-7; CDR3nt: TGTGCCAGCAACCGGGACAGGGGGCTCTACGAGCAGTACTTC; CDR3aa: CASNRDRGLYEQYF
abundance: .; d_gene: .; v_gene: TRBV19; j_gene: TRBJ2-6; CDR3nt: TGTGCCAGTAGTATCTGGATCGTATCTGGGGCCAACGTCCTGACTTTC; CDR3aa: CASSIWIVSGANVLTF
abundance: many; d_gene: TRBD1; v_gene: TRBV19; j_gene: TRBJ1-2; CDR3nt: TGTGCCAGTAGTCCGGGGACAGGTGCCTTCGGGGGCTACACCTTC; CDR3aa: CASSPGTGAFGGYTF
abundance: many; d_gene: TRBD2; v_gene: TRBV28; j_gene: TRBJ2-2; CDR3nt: TGTGCCGGGGGGGATTTAGCCGGGGAGCTGTTTTTT; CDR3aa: CAGGDLAGELFF
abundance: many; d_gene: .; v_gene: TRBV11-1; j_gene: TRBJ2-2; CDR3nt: TGTGCCAGCAGCACCAGGTTGCCCGGGGAGCTGTTTTTT; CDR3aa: CASSTRLPGELFF
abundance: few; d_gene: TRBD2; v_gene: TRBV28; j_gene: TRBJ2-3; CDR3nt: TGTGCCACCCTCGGCCGGGAGGGCCGGTTCACAGATACGCAGTATTTT; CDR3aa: CATLGREGRFTDTQYF
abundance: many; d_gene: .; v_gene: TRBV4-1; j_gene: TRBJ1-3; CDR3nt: TGCGCCAGCAGCCAAGTTGTAGTAGGAAACACCATATATTTT; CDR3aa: CASSQVVVGNTIYF
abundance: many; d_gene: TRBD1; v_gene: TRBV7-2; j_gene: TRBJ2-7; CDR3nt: TGTGCCAGCAGTAGGGACAGTGGCTCCTACGAGCAGTACTTC; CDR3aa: CASSRDSGSYEQYF
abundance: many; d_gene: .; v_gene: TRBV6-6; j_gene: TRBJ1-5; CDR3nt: TGTGCCAGCAGTACACAGGGTCCACGCAATCAGCCCCAGCATTTT; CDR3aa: CASSTQGPRNQPQHF
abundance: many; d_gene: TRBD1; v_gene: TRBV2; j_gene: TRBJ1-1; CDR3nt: TGTGCCAGCAGACAGGGGGTCCTACCTAGGAACACTGAAGCTTTCTTT; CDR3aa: CASRQGVLPRNTEAFF
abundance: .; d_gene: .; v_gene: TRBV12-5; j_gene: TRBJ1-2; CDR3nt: TGTGCTAGTGGTAATAATACTTTGCGGGGGAAGACCTATGGCTACACCTTC; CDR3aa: CASGNNTLRGKTYGYTF
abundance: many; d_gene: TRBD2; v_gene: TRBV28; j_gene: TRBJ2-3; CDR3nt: TGTGCCACCCCGGGAGGAGGCGGAACGCAGTATTTT; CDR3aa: CATPGGGGTQYF
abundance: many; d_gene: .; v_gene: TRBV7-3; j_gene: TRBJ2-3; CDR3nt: TGTGCCAGCAGCGCCACCTTGGCAGATACGCAGTATTTT; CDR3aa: CASSATLADTQYF
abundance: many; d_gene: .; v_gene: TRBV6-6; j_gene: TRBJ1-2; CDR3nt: TGTGCCAGCAGTCGCGAGAAAGGTGGGAGAAAGACCTATGGCTACACCTTC; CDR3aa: CASSREKGGRKTYGYTF
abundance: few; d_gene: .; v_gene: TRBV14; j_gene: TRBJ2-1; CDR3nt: TGTGCCAGCAGCCATGGTCAACAGGGACAGTTCTTC; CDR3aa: CASSHGQQGQFF
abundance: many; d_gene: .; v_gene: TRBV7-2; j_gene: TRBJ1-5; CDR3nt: TGTGCCAGCAGCCAGACACTTAGCAATCAGCCCCAGCATTTT; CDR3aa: CASSQTLSNQPQHF
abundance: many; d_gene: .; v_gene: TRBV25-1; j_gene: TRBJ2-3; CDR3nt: TGTGCCAGCAGTCAAAGGCCTTTAGATACGCAGTATTTT; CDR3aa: CASSQRPLDTQYF